The 3 T cell receptor beta chains in this list originate from one sample, sequenced in a study of shared clonotypes between healthy human individuals. Sequencing used immunoSEQ multiplex PCR; TCRdb keeps in-frame clones, though not all of them. Of about 680,000 clones listed, roughly 94% are singletons. Naive CD8 cells, CD45RO-negative and positively selected for CCR7, excluded terminally differentiated effector memory CD45RA+ cells. Sequencing was done on a sample of naive CD8+ T cells sorted from blood. Receptor source: a man younger than 40 in good health.

The chain links TRBV15 to TRBJ2-1; D may correspond to TRBD1 or TRBD2 (6 bases each). V lost 0 bases and J lost 2, with 17 bases in between. This CDR3 spans 18 amino acids. Germline V CDR1 and CDR2: LNHNV, YYDKDF (reference sequence). The CDR3 region has the DNA TGTGCCACCAGCAGAGATGGCCGGGGGCCTTGGGCCTACAATGAGCAGTTCTTC. This codes for CATSRDGRGPWAYNEQFF.

J is TRBJ2-1 and V is TRBV7-9; tentative D call: TRBD2 (5 bases). CDR3 length: 15 residues. The germline V gene has CDR1 SEHNR and CDR2 FQNEAQ (reference sequence). The V and J ends lost 4 bases and 0 bases respectively, with 10 bases between them. CDR3 coding DNA: TGTGCCAGCAGCTCGGGGAGCTACTCCTACAATGAGCAGTTCTTC. Its protein product is CASSSGSYSYNEQFF.

The V call is TRBV6-5, the J call TRBJ2-1; D perhaps matches TRBD1 (6 bases). Trimming took 5 bases from V and 8 from J, leaving 10 bases between them. This CDR3 comprises 12 residues. Germline V CDR1 and CDR2: MNHEY, SVGAGI. The CDR3 DNA reads as TGTGCCAGCAGTGAAGGGGGTGATGAGCAGTTCTTC. This encodes CASSEGGDEQFF.